The clone carrying this TCR beta chain was recorded a few times. With 2 bases clipped from V and 7 bases from J, the junction kept 6 bases outside the gene matches. Looked up from germline, CDR1 is SGHRS and CDR2 is YFSETQ. This CDR3 contains 15 residues. These data come from a study of blood T cell repertoires in COVID-19. As for the study in general: Collection of acute and convalescent COVID-19 samples took place in the United States, Italy and Spain. In each case, the material was cDNA or gDNA derived from T cells, B-cell-depleted T cells, or PBMCs.

Study processing details: Reference gene primer amplification gave nucleated cell count estimates. TCRdb's table, derived via immunoSEQ multiplex PCR, lists solely in-frame clones and lacks some. V and J calls and clone size come straight from that table; D and trimming were deduced from the DNA. The sample has around 88,000 clones; roughly 88% are singletons. The sequenced material came from peripheral blood. The clonotype was recovered from an elderly woman with acute or convalescent COVID-19. The gene calls are TRBV5-1 and TRBJ1-4; 9 bases align to TRBD1. The CDR3 reads CASSFSGTGREKLFF. As DNA, the CDR3 is TGCGCCAGCAGCTTTTCCGGGACAGGGCGTGAAAAACTGTTTTTT.